This T cell receptor (beta chain) was profiled in a study of blood T cells in healthy people across ages. V was pared by 7 bases and J by 4 bases, with 13 bases between. Germline V gene lookup returns CDR1 SGHTA and CDR2 FQGNSA. The CDR3 length is 13 residues. Next came a second PCR, run for about 7 to 12 cycles, which used a sample-barcoded 5' primer along with a J-beta primer mix. TCRdb called the 5' RACE reads again in MiXCR, with one record for every CDR3 protein. The table lists roughly 1.4 million distinct CDR3 sequences, approximately 63% of them singletons. The donors, aged roughly 6 to 90, were healthy Caucasians from Russia. Isolation per sample recovered at least 7 million PBMCs.

This receptor was identified in a man between 18 and 35 years old in good health. The sequencing input was blood. The chain joins TRBV7-2 to TRBJ1-2; D not resolved. The CDR3 region is CASTHTNSYGYTF. The CDR3 coding sequence is TGTGCCAGCACCCATACCAACTCCTATGGCTACACCTTC.